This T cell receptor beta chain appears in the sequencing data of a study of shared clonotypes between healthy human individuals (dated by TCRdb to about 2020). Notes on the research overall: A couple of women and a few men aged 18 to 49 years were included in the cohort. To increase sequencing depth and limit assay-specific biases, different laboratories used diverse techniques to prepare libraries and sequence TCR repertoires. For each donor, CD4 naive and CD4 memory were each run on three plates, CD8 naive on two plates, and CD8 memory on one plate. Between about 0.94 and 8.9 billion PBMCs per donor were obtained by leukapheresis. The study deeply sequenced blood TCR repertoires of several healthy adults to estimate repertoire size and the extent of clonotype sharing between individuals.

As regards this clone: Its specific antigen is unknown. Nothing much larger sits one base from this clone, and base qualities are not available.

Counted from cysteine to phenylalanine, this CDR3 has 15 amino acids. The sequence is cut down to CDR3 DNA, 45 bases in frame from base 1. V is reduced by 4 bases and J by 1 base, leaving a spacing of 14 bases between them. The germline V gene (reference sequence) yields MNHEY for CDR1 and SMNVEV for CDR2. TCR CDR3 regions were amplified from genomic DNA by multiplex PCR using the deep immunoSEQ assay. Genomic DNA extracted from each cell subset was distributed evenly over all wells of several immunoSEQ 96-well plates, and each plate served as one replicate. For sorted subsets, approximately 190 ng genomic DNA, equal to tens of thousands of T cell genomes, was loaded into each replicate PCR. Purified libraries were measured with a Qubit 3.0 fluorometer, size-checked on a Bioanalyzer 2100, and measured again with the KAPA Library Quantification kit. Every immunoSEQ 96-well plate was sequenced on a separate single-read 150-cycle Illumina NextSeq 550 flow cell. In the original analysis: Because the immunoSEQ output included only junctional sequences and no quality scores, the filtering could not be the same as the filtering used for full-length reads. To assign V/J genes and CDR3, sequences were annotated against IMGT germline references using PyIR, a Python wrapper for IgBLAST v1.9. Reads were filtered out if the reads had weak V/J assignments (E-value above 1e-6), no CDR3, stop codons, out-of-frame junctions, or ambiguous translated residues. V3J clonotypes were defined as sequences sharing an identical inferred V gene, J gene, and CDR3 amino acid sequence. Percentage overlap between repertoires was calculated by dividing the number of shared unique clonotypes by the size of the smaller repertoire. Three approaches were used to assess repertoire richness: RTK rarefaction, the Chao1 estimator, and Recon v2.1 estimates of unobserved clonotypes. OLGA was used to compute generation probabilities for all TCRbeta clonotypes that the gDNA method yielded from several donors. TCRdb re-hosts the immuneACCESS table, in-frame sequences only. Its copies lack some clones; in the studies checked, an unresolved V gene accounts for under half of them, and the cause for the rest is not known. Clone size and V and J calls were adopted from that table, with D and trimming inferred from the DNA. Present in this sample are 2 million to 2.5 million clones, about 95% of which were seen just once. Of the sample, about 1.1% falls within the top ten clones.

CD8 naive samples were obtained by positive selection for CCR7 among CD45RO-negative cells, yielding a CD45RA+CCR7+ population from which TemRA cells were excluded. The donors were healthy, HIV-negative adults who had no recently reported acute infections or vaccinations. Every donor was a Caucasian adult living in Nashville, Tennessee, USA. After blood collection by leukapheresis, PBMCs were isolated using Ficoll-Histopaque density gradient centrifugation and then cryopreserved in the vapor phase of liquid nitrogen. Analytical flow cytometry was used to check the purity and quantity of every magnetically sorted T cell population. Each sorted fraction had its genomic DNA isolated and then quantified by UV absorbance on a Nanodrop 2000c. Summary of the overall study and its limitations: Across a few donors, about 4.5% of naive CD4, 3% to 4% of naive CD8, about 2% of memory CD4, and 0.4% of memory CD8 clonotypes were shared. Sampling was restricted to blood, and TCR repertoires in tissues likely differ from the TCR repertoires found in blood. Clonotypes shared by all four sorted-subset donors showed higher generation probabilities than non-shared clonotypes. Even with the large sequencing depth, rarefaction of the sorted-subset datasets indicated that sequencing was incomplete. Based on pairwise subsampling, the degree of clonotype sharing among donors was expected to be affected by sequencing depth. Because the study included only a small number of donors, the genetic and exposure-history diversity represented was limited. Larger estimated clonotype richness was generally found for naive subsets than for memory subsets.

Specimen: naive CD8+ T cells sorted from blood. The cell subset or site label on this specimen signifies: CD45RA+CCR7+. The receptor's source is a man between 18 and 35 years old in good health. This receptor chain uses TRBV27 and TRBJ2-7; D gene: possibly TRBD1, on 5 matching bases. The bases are TGTGCCAGCAGTTGGGCCCAACAGGTTTCCTACGAGCAGTACTTC. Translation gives CASSWAQQVSYEQYF.